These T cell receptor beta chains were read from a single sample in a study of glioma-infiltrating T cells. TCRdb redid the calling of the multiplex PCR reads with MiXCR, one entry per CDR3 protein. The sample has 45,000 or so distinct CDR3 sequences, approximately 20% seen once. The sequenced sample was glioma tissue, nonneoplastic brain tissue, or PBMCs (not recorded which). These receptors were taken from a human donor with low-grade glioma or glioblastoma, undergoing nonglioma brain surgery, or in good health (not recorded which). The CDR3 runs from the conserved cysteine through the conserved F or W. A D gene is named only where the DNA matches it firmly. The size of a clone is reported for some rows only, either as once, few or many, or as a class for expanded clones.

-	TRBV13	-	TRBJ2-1	TGTGCCAGCAGCTTAGACAAGGTATTATACAATGAGCAGTTCTTC	CASSLDKVLYNEQFF
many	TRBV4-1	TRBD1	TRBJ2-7	TGCGCCAGCAGCCTCTCAACTTGGACAGGGATATCCTACGAGCAGTACTTC	CASSLSTWTGISYEQYF
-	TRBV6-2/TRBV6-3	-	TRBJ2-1	TGTGCCAGCAGTTACTCGGACGGTGCTAGGACAGCGTACAATGAGCAGTTCTTC	CASSYSDGARTAYNEQFF
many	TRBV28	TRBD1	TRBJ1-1	TGTGCCAGCAGTTTAGACAGGGCGGACTTAGAAGCTTTCTTT	CASSLDRADLEAFF
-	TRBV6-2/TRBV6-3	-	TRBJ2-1	TGTGCCAGCCTGCCCGGGAGAGGGGGTATTCTCAATGAGCAGTTCTTC	CASLPGRGGILNEQFF
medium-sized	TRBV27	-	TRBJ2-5	TGTGCCAGCAGTTTATTTGGGGGCCAAGAGACCCAGTACTTC	CASSLFGGQETQYF
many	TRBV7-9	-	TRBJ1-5	TGTGCCAGCAGCTTAGTCTCAGAACAGAGCAATCAGCCCCAGCATTTT	CASSLVSEQSNQPQHF
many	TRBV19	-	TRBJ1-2	TGTGCCAGTAGTATGTATGGGGGGGACTATGGCTACACCTTC	CASSMYGGDYGYTF
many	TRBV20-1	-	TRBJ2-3	TGCAGTGTTCAGGGGGGGGGAGGCACAGATACGCAGTATTTT	CSVQGGGGTDTQYF
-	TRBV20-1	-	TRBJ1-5	TGCAGTGAGGTCGCGGAGATGCAGCCCCAGCATTTT	CSEVAEMQPQHF
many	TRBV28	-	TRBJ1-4	TGTGCCAGCGTATCGGGGGCTTTTACTGAAAAACTGTTTTTT	CASVSGAFTEKLFF
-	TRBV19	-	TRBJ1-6	TGTGCCAGTAGTAGGGGGACGGACATTTATAATTCACCCCTCCACTTT	CASSRGTDIYNSPLHF
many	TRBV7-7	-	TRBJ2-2	TGTGCCAGCAGTCCTAACGCGGGGCCGAACACCGGGGAGCTGTTTTTT	CASSPNAGPNTGELFF
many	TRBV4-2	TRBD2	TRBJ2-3	TGTGCCAGCAGCCTTTCGACTAGCGGCTTAGTAGATACGCAGTATTTT	CASSLSTSGLVDTQYF
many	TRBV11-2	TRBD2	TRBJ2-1	TGTGCCAGCAGCTTAGATTTGGCGAGCGGGAGGGGTAATGAGCAGTTCTTC	CASSLDLASGRGNEQFF
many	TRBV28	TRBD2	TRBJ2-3	TGCGCTATAATAGCGGGGGGGAGCACAGATACGCAGTATTTT	CAIIAGGSTDTQYF
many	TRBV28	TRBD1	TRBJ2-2	TGTGCCAGCAGTACACAGGGGGGGAACACCGGGGAGCTGTTTTTT	CASSTQGGNTGELFF
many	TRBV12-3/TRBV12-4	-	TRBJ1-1	TGTGCCAGCAGTCTCAGATCAGGAGGCGGAACTGAAGCTTTCTTT	CASSLRSGGGTEAFF
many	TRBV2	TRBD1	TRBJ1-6	TGTGCCAGCAGTAGGGACAGGGGGCAAAATTCACCCCTCCACTTT	CASSRDRGQNSPLHF
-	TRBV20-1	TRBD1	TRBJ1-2	TGCAGTGCTAGAGATGGGACAGGGCTAAACTATGGCTACATTTTC	CSARDGTGLNYGYIF
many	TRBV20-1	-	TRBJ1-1	TGCAGTGCTAGAGAGCCCCGCCGGAACACTGAAGCTTTCTTT	CSAREPRRNTEAFF
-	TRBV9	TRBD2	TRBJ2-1	TGTGCCAGCGGCGCGGGACTAGCGACATACAATGAGCAGTTCTTC	CASGAGLATYNEQFF
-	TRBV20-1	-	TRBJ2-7	TGCAGTGCTAAGGTGGACCACGCCACCTACGAGCAGTACTTC	CSAKVDHATYEQYF
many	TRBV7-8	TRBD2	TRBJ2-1	TGTGCCAGCAGCTTAGCTATCGTATCTAGCGGAAAGGGGAATGAGCAGTTCTTC	CASSLAIVSSGKGNEQFF
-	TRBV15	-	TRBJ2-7	TGTGACACCAGCCCGCTCACCTCGGGGGGCTGGAACTACGAGCAGTACTTC	CDTSPLTSGGWNYEQYF
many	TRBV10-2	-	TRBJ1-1	TGCGCCAGCAGTCCCAGCGTCCGGCTTATTACTGAAGCTTTCTTT	CASSPSVRLITEAFF
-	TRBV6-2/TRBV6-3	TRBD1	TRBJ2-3	TGTGCCAGCAGTTACGGGACAGGGGAAACAGATACGCAGTATTTT	CASSYGTGETDTQYF
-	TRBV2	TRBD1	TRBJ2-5	TGTGCCAGCAGTCCAGGGGGCCCCACGGAGACCCAGTACTTC	CASSPGGPTETQYF
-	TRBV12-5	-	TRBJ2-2	TGTGCTAGTGGTTTGTGGGGTCGGGTTCACACCGGGGAGCTGTTTTTT	CASGLWGRVHTGELFF
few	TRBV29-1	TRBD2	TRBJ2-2	TGCAGCGTTGTGCGGGAGTGGGGCACCGGGGAGCTGTTTTTT	CSVVREWGTGELFF
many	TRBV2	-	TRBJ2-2	TGTGCCAGCAGTCCGATCACCGGGGAGCTGTTTTTT	CASSPITGELFF
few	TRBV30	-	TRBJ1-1	TGTGCCTGGAGTCCCATGGAGGGTCGAGCTTTCTTT	CAWSPMEGRAFF
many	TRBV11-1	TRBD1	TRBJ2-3	TGTGCCAGCAGCTTCCGCAGGGGGGATACGCAGTATTTT	CASSFRRGDTQYF
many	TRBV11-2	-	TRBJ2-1	TGTGCCAGCAGGGATTTTTGGGGGAAACTGGATGAGCAGTTCTTC	CASRDFWGKLDEQFF
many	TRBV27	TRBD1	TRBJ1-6	TGTGCCAGCAGTTTTGGGTCCCGGGACAGGGGTTCACCCCTCCACTTT	CASSFGSRDRGSPLHF
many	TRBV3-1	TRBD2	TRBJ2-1	TGTGCCAGCAGCCAAGATGGCGGGGGGGCCGCGGATGAGCAGTTCTTC	CASSQDGGGAADEQFF
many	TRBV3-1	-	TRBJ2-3	TGTGCCAGCAGCCAACAGCGGACCACAGATACGCAGTATTTT	CASSQQRTTDTQYF
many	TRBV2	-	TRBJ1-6	TGTGCCAGCAGTGAAGAGGATTCACCCCTCCACTTT	CASSEEDSPLHF
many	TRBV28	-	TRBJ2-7	TGTGCCAGCAGACGAGGCGCAGTAGGGAGCTCCTACGAGCAGTACTTC	CASRRGAVGSSYEQYF
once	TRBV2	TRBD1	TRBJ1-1	TGTGCCCGCATCGATCCAGGGGGTTGGACTGAAGCTTTCTTT	CARIDPGGWTEAFF